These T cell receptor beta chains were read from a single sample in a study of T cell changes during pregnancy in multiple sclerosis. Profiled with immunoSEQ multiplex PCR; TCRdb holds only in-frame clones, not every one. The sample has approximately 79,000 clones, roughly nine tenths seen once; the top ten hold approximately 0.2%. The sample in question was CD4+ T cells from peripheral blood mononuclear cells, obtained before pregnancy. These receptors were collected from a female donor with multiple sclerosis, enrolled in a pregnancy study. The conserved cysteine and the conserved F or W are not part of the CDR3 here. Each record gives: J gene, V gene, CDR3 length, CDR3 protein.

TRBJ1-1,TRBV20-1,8,SARIAEAF
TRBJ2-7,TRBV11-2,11,ASSYRVIYEQY
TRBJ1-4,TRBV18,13,ASSPGVGGDEKLF
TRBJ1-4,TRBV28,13,ASSPAGGGVKKLF
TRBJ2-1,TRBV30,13,AWSVVWGGSDEQF
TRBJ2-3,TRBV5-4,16,ASSFKAGGPNTTDTQY
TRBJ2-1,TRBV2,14,ASRGTGTGSYNEQF
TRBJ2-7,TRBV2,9,ASRVSYEQY
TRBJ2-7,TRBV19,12,ASSSTRSAYEQY
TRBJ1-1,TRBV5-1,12,ASSFSTGETEAF
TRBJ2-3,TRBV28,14,ASSSPLAAAADTQY
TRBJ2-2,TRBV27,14,ASTLGRTGLSGELF
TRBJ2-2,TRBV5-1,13,ASSFSTGNTGELF
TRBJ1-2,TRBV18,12,ASSPMTGDGGYT
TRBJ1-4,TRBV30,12,ACGTRRGYEKLF
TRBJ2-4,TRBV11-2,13,ASSSDQGASSIQY
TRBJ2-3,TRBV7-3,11,ASSPARGDTQY
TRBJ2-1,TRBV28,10,ASSLAPGGQF
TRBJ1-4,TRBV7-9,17,ASSLATGLATGANEKLF
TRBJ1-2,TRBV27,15,ASSPIDRGSTNYGYT
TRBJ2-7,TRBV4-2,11,ASSQVTSGSQY
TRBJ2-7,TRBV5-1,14,ASSHSGGGRYYEQY
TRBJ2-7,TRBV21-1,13,ASSKGTGGTYEQY
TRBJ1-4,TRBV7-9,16,ASSHPGQGSLLLEKLF
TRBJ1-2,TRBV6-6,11,ASSYRREDGYT
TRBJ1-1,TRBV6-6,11,ASSGGWNTEAF
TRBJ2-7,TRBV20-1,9,SARLGDLKY
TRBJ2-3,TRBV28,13,ASSFIDRPTDTQY
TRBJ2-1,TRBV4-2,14,ASSQRGTGGKGEQF
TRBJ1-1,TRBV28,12,ASSFDRGSTEAF
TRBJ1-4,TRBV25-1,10,ASSEKPGRLF
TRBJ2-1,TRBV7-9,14,ASSPLRAGSYNEQF
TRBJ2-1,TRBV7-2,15,ASSLYFSGRPYNEQF
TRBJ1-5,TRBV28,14,ASSPPTRQAYQPQH
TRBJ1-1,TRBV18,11,ASSRIGTEEAF
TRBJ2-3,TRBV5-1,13,ASSLGRLSTDTQY
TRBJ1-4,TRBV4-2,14,ASSFPGQGRQEKLF
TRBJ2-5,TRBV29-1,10,SVEEQRETQY
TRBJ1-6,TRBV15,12,ATSRSGADSPLH
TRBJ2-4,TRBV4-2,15,ASSQASGGGEGNIQY